The 9 T cell receptor beta chains in this list originate from one sample, sequenced in a study of CXCR3-negative and CXCR3-positive naive CD8 T cells. Study results and caveats: CXCR3-negative naive cells had less hydrophobic TRB CDR3s than did CXCR3-positive naive cells.

Their antigen targets remain unknown. 5' RACE with UMI labels generated the TRB cDNA libraries. TCRdb re-called the 5' RACE reads and catalogs CDR3 proteins one per entry, DNA excluded. The listing records some 150,000 distinct CDR3 sequences. Sequenced input: naive CXCR3+ CD8+ T cells from blood. Subset in this sample: CD45RO-CCR7+CD27+CD95- naive CD8+ T cells expressing CXCR3 (TNR3+). These receptors were collected from a human donor in good health. Some clones in this sample may be carry-over from other donors' samples.

The J gene is TRBJ1-2, the V gene TRBV29-1. CDR1 SQVTM and CDR2 ANQGSEA come from the germline V gene. The CDR3 has 13 residues. CDR3 sequence: CSGRDGANYGYTF.

The rearrangement links TRBV2 to TRBJ2-7; TCRdb's D call, TRBD2, is unchecked because there is no DNA. CDR1 and CDR2 (germline): SNHLY, FYNNEI. This CDR3 region has 15 residues. The CDR3: CASNDLGGGGYEQYF. Complete variable domain (other parts from reference TRBV2 and TRBJ2-7): EPEVTQTPSHQVTQMGQEVILRCVPISNHLYFYWYRQILGQKVEFLVSFYNNEISEKSEIFDDQFSVERPDGSNFTLKIRSTKLEDSAMYFCASNDLGGGGYEQYFGPGTRLTVT.

V is TRBV11-2 and J is TRBJ2-3; TCRdb's D call of TRBD2 is untestable without DNA. The germline V gene encodes CDR1 SGHAT and CDR2 FQNNGV. The CDR3 loop spans 14 amino acids. The chain's CDR3 is CASIKDPGGNTQYF.

V and J are TRBV29-1 and TRBJ2-2; TCRdb picks TRBD1, but there is no DNA to check that call. There are 13 residues in the CDR3. Per the germline V gene, CDR1 is SQVTM and CDR2 is ANQGSEA. CDR3 loop: CSAVGGGTGELFF.

CDR3 sequence: CASSSSRFGNTIYF. J is TRBJ1-3 and V is TRBV7-2. From germline, CDR1 is SGHTA and CDR2 FQGNSA. CDR3 length equals 14 residues.

The V call is TRBV4-3, the J call TRBJ1-6; TCRdb's D call, TRBD1, is unchecked because there is no DNA. The germline gives CDR1 LGHNA, CDR2 YSLEER. The CDR3 spans 16 residues. The CDR3 sequence: CASSQGGQGDSSPLHF.

The chain couples TRBV6-2 or TRBV6-3 to TRBJ2-1; TCRdb names TRBD2, which stays unverified in the absence of DNA. CDR1 is MNHEY, CDR2 SVGEGT, per germline. CDR3 length: 17 residues. The CDR3 protein is CASSYEEGTSGHNEQFF.

This chain links TRBV7-9 with TRBJ1-5. This CDR3 contains 12 residues. Germline V gene data show CDR1 as SEHNR and CDR2 as FQNEAQ (reference sequence). This CDR3 is CASSLPNQPQHF.

V gene TRBV28 combines with J gene TRBJ2-7; no DNA is available, so the TRBD2 call from TCRdb remains unchecked. CDR1 MDHEN and CDR2 SYDVKM come from the germline V gene. The CDR3 sequence is 18 residues long. CDR3 sequence reads: CASSAHPSSLASSYEQYF.